Listed below are T cell receptor beta chains from one sample, sequenced in a study of blood T cell repertoires in COVID-19. The table came from immunoSEQ multiplex PCR; TCRdb's copy has only in-frame clones and leaves some out. The repertoire holds 250,000 to 350,000 clones, with around 85% as singletons. Sequenced: peripheral blood. These TCRs come from a human donor with COVID-19, enrolled during active disease. The donor label of this sample is uncertain. Both conserved end residues are part of each CDR3. A clone size is listed for some rows: how often the clone was seen (once, few, many), or a class if it is expanded.

clone size | V gene | CDR3 length | CDR3 protein
. | TRBV6-2/TRBV6-3 | 14 | CASSPGLATDTQYF
. | TRBV11-3 | 15 | CASSPELAGGGEQFF
. | TRBV3-1/TRBV3-2 | 14 | CASSQVRGNYGYTF
few | TRBV7-2 | 11 | CASSFTGGAFF
. | TRBV5-4 | 15 | CASSSRGSSADTQYF
. | TRBV6-5 | 15 | CASRTGQGVQEKLFF
. | TRBV5-1 | 14 | CASSLVAGLDEQFF
. | TRBV6-2/TRBV6-3 | 16 | CASSYASGQGGHEQFF
. | TRBV10-3 | 16 | CAISDPPGQGADTQYF
. | TRBV3-1/TRBV3-2 | 14 | CASSQESGGQPQHF
. | TRBV7-7 | 15 | CASSLGSATHYEQYF
. | TRBV30 | 15 | CAWSTPRGQRESYTF
. | TRBV12-3/TRBV12-4 | 11 | CASSWEDTQYF
. | TRBV20-1 | 17 | CSASSLSVAGQDTEAFF
. | TRBV10-3 | 15 | CAISVLAGGGNEQFF
once | TRBV28 | 17 | CASSFRLAGSNTGELFF
. | TRBV5-6 | 15 | CASSPGWGLNTEAFF